This T cell receptor (beta chain) was captured in a study of radiation and T cells in renal cell carcinoma. In the study overall: Nephrectomy followed 15 Gy stereotactic body radiation by 4 weeks.

The CDR3 sequence is 13 residues long. The germline V gene encodes CDR1 LNHDA and CDR2 SQIVND (reference sequence). Trimming removed 10 bases from V and 3 bases from J, with 15 bases in between. Regarding the study as a whole: No pretreatment tumor biopsies were available for baseline clonotypes.

Libraries were prepared by immunoSEQ multiplex PCR; TCRdb keeps only in-frame clonotypes and omits some of them. The sample records about 130,000 clones, about 81% being singletons. Documented time point: blood 2 weeks post-SBRT. Noted treatment: 15 Gy SBRT to primary tumor, nephrectomy 4 weeks later. On this clone itself: Its antigen is currently unknown.

Source: blood, taken from a patient whose treatment included radiotherapy and nephrectomy. The chain couples TRBV19 to TRBJ1-1; D might be TRBD1 (6 bases). The source is a woman aged 60 to 75 with renal cell carcinoma. The DNA for the CDR3 is TGTGCCACTTCTTGGGGGGCCTACACTGAAGCTTTCTTT. Protein product: CATSWGAYTEAFF.